This T cell receptor (beta chain) originates from a study of PD-1 blockade in mismatch repair-deficient tumors. The wider study: Patients had more than ten mismatch repair-deficient cancer types, all previously treated and progressing. Study outcomes and limitations: After pembrolizumab, tumor-resident clones rose rapidly, then generally contracted before radiologic responses.

Details on this clone: Its target is unknown.

Germline assignment: CDR1 LNHDA and CDR2 SQIVND (reference sequence). The CDR3 is 13 amino acids. Trimming took off 4 bases at V and 5 bases at J, with 9 bases between the two ends. A few pembrolizumab responders had their TCRs sequenced. The protocol was immunoSEQ multiplex PCR, while the TCRdb copy is restricted to in-frame clones and leaves out a portion. The sample has roughly 49,000 clones; 70% to 85% are singletons. The origin of this receptor is an adult with mismatch repair-deficient cancer. The rearrangement joins TRBV19 to TRBJ2-1; D gene unclear. Sequenced material: PBMCs, taken before pembrolizumab treatment. CDR3 sequence reads: CASSTRHHNEQFF. Written as DNA, the CDR3 is TGTGCCAGTAGTACTCGACACCACAATGAGCAGTTCTTC.